This T cell receptor beta chain was captured in a study of blood T cell repertoires in COVID-19. Turning to the study itself: Some COVID-19 samples were acute and others convalescent; all came from the United States, Italy and Spain. From T cells, B-cell-depleted T cells, or PBMCs came the material, which was cDNA or gDNA.

CDR3 size: 11 residues. The germline CDR1 and CDR2 sequences are MDHEN and SYDVKM. In the original analysis: Estimated nucleated cell counts came from reference gene primer amplification. Assay used: immunoSEQ multiplex PCR; TCRdb lists only in-frame clones, some missing. Clonal size and the V and J genes are those of that table, whereas D and trimming came from the DNA. The sample yields fewer than 30,000 clones, 65% to 90% seen once. The chain carries TRBV28 and TRBJ2-5; no definite D call. The specimen sequenced was peripheral blood. The sequence came from a human donor in a cohort sampled during active COVID-19. CDR3 coding DNA: TGTACCATAAGATTCCGGGAGACCCAGTACTTC. Translating gives CTIRFRETQYF.